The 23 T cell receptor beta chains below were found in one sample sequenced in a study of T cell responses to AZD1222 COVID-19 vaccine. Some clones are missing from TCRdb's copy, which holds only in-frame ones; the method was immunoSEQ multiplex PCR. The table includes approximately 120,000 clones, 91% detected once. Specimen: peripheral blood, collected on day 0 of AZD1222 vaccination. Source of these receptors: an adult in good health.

The CDR3 sequence is CASRVTTDSYSNQPQHF. As DNA, the CDR3 is TGTGCCAGCAGAGTAACGACGGACTCCTATAGCAATCAGCCCCAGCATTTT. This rearrangement joins TRBV2 to TRBJ1-5; D unclear. This CDR3 is 17 amino acids long. V was shortened by 6 bases and J by 0 bases, with 18 bases between the two germline ends. The germline CDR1 and CDR2 sequences are SNHLY and FYNNEI. The full variable domain, its missing parts supplied by reference TRBV2 and TRBJ1-5, is EPEVTQTPSHQVTQMGQEVILRCVPISNHLYFYWYRQILGQKVEFLVSFYNNEISEKSEIFDDQFSVERPDGSNFTLKIRSTKLEDSAMYFCASRVTTDSYSNQPQHFGDGTRLSIL.

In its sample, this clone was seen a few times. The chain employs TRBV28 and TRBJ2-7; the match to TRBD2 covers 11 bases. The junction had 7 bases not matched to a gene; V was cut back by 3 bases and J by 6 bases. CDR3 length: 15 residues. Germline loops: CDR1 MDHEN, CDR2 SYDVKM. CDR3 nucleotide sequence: TGTGCCAGCAGTTTTGAAACTAGCGGGAGACGCGAGCAGTACTTC. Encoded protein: CASSFETSGRREQYF.

This chain's CDR3 is CASRTTANTDTQYF. The CDR3 coding sequence is TGCGCCAGCAGAACGACAGCAAACACAGATACGCAGTATTTT. The chain links TRBV5-1 to TRBJ2-3; perhaps TRBD1 as D (5 bases). Germline V lookup: CDR1 SGHRS, CDR2 YFSETQ. The CDR3 consists of 14 residues. V was shortened by 5 bases and J by 2 bases, with 12 bases between the two germline ends.

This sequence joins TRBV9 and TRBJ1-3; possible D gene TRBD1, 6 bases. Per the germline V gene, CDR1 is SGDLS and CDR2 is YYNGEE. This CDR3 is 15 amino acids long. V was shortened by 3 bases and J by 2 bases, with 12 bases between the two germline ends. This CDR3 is CASSAEGGTGNTIYF. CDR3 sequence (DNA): TGTGCCAGCAGCGCCGAAGGGGGGACTGGAAACACCATATATTTT.

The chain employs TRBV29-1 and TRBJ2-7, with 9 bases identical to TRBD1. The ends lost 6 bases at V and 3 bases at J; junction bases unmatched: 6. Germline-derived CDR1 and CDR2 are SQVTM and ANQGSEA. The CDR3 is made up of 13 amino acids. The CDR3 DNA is TGCAGCGTACCCGGGACAGGGCTCTACGAGCAGTACTTC. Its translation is CSVPGTGLYEQYF.

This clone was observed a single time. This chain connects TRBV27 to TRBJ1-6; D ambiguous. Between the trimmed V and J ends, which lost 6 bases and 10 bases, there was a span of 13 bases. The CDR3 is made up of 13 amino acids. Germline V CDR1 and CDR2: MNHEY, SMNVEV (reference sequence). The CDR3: CASSLTAGSPLHF. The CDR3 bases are TGTGCCAGCAGCTTGACTGCCGGATCACCCCTCCACTTT.

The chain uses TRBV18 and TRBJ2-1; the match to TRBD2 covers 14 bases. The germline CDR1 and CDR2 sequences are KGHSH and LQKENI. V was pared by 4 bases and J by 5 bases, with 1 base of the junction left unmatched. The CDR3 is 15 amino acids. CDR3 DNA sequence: TGTGCCAGCTCACGGGGACTAGCGGGGGACAATGAGCAGTTCTTC. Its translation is CASSRGLAGDNEQFF.

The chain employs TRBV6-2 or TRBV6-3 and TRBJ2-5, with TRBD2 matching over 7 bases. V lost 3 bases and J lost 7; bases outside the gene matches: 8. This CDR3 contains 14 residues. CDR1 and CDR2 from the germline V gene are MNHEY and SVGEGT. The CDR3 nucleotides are TGTGCCAGCAGTTATAGAGAACTAGCGAGGACCCAGTACTTC. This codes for CASSYRELARTQYF.

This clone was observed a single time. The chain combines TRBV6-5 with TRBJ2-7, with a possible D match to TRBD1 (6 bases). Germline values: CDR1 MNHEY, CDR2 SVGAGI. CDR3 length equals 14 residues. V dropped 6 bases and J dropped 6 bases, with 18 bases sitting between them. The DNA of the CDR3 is TGTGCCAGCAGACCGACAGGTTCCCCTACCGAGCAGTACTTC. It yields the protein CASRPTGSPTEQYF.

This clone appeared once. CDR3 loop: CASSPIRGTAADAGELFF. The CDR3 region has the DNA TGTGCCAGCAGTCCGATCAGGGGGACAGCCGCGGACGCCGGGGAGCTGTTTTTT. The chain links TRBV6-6 to TRBJ2-2; 7 nucleotides agree with TRBD1. V dropped 5 bases and J dropped 6; count of bases not matched to a gene: 18. The CDR3 is 18 amino acids. Germline CDR1 is MNHNY and CDR2 is SVGAGI (reference sequence).

This chain's CDR3 is CASSPPTGGTNEQFF. The CDR3 coding sequence is TGTGCCAGCTCACCACCGACAGGGGGTACCAATGAGCAGTTCTTC. V is TRBV18 and J is TRBJ2-1, with TRBD1 identical over 9 bases. This CDR3 is 15 amino acids long. From germline, CDR1 is KGHSH and CDR2 LQKENI. Trimming removed 0 bases from V and 6 bases from J; junction bases left unmatched: 3.

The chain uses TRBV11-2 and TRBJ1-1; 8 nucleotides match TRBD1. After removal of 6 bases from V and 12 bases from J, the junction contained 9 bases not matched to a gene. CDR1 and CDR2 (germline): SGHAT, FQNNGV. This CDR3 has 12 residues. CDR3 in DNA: TGTGCCAGCAGTCCGGACAGGGTTTTAACTTTCTTT. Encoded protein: CASSPDRVLTFF.

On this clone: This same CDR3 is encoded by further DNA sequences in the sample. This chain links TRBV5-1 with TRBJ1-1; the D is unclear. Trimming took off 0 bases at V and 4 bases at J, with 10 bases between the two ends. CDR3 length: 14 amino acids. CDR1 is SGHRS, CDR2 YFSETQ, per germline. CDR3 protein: CASSLGLEGTEAFF. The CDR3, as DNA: TGCGCCAGCAGCTTGGGGTTGGAGGGCACTGAAGCTTTCTTT.

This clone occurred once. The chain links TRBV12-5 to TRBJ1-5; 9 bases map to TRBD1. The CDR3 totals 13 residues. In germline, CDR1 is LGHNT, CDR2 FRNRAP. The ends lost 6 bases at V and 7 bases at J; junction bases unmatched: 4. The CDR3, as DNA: TGTGCTAGTGGGTTAGACAGGGGGCAGCCCCAGCATTTT. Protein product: CASGLDRGQPQHF.

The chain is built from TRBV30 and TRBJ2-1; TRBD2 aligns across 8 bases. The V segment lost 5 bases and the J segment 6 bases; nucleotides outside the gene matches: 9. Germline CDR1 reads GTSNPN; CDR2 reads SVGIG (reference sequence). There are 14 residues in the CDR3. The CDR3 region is CAWGVGAGANEQFF. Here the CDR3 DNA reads TGTGCCTGGGGCGTGGGAGCGGGAGCCAATGAGCAGTTCTTC.

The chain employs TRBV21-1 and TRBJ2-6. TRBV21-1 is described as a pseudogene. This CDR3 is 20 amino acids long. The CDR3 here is CASSPGAFERNFSGANVLTF. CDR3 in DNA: TGTGCCAGCAGCCCCGGGGCATTTGAGCGGAACTTCTCTGGGGCCAACGTCCTGACTTTC.

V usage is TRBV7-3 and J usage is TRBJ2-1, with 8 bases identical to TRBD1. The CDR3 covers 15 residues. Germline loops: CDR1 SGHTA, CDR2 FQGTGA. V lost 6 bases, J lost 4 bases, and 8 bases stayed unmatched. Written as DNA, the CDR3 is TGTGCCAGCAGTCCGCAGGGGGCGCTTTACAATGAGCAGTTCTTC. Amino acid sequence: CASSPQGALYNEQFF.

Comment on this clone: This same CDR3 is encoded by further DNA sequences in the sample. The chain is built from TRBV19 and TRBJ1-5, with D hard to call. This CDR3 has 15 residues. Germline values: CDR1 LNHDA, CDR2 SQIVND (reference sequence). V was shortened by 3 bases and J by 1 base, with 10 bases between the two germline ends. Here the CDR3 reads CASSIEGLSNQPQHF. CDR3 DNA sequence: TGTGCCAGTAGTATTGAGGGCCTGAGCAATCAGCCCCAGCATTTT.

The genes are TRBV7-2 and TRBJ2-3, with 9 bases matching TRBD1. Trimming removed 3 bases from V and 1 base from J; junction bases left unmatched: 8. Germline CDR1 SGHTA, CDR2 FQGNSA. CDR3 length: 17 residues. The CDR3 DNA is TGTGCCAGCAGCTTCCCACAGGGGGCTTCCCGCACAGATACGCAGTATTTT. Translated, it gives CASSFPQGASRTDTQYF.

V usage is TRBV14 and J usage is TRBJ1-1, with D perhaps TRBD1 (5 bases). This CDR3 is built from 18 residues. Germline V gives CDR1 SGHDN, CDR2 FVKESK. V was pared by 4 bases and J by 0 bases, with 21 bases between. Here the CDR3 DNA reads TGTGCCAGCAGCCGAAGGGACTTCGACAGCCCAATGAACACTGAAGCTTTCTTT. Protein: CASSRRDFDSPMNTEAFF.

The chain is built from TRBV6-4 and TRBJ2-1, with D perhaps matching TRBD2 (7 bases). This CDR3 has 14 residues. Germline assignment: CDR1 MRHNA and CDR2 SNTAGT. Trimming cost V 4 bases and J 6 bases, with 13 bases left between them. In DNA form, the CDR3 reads TGTGCCAGCAGTGCAGGGGACTATTTCAATGAGCAGTTCTTC. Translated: CASSAGDYFNEQFF.

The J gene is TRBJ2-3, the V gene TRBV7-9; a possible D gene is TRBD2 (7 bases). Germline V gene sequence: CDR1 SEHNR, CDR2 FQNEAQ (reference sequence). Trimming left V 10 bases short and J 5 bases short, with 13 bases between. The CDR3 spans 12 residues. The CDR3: CATPGGQDTQYF. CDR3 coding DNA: TGTGCCACCCCCGGGGGGCAAGATACGCAGTATTTT.

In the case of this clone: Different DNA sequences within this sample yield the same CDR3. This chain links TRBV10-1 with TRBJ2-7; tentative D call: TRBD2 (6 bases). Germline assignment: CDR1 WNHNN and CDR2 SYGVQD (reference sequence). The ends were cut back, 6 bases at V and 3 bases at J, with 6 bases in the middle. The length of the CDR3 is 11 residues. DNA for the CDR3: TGCGCCAGCAGCGGGGGCTACGAGCAGTACTTC. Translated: CASSGGYEQYF.